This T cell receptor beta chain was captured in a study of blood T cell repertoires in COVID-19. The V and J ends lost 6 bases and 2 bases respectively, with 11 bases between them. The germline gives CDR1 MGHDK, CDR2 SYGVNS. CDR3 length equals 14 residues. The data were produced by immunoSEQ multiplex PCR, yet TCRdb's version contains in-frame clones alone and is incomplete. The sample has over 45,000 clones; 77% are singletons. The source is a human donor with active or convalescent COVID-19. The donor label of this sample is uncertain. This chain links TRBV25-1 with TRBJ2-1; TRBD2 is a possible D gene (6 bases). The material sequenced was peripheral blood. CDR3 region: CASRGLSPYNEQFF. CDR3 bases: TGTGCCAGCAGGGGACTGTCACCCTACAATGAGCAGTTCTTC.